These T cell receptor beta chains were read from a single sample in a study of blood T cell repertoires in COVID-19. Some clones are missing from TCRdb's copy, which holds only in-frame ones; the method was immunoSEQ multiplex PCR. The sample contains more than 90,000 clones, 85% of which appear only once. Sequencing was carried out using peripheral blood. Receptors were obtained from a man at least 80 years old with acute or convalescent COVID-19. Both conserved end residues are part of each CDR3. Each record gives: clone size, J gene, D gene, V gene, CDR3 DNA, CDR3 protein. A D gene is named only where the DNA matches it firmly. Some rows have no size entry. The others give once, few or many, or a class for an expanded clone.

NA | TRBJ1-1 | TRBD1 | TRBV7-8 | TGTGCCAGCAGCTTCAACCCGAGAAGGGGGCAAGAAGCTTTCTTT | CASSFNPRRGQEAFF
NA | TRBJ2-7 | NA | TRBV6-5 | TGTGCCTCTCGACTCTCCTACGAGCAGTACTTC | CASRLSYEQYF
NA | TRBJ2-1 | NA | TRBV9 | TGTGCCAGCAGCGTAGGGCGGGGCTCCTACAATGAGCAGTTCTTC | CASSVGRGSYNEQFF
NA | TRBJ2-3 | TRBD2 | TRBV2 | TGTGCCAGCAGCGGGACTAGCTTGGCAGATACGCAGTATTTT | CASSGTSLADTQYF
NA | TRBJ1-1 | NA | TRBV7-9 | TGTGCCAGCAGCCGCAGTACCAACAAATTGTTCTTT | CASSRSTNKLFF
NA | TRBJ1-3 | NA | TRBV29-1 | TGCAGCGTTGGGGCAGACCCATCTGGAAACACCATATATTTT | CSVGADPSGNTIYF
once | TRBJ1-2 | TRBD1 | TRBV2 | TGTGCCAGCAGGGACAGGGTCGGAAACTATGGCTACACCTTC | CASRDRVGNYGYTF
NA | TRBJ2-6 | TRBD2 | TRBV6-4 | TGTGCCAGCAGTGGACTAGCTGCTGGGGCCAACGTCCTGACTTTC | CASSGLAAGANVLTF
NA | TRBJ2-3 | NA | TRBV7-2 | TGTGCCAGCAGCTTAGAGACTCCCCCCAGTACGCAGTATTTT | CASSLETPPSTQYF
NA | TRBJ1-4 | TRBD1 | TRBV2 | TGTGCCAGCAGTGCGACAGGGGCCGGTGCAACTAATGAAAAACTGTTTTTT | CASSATGAGATNEKLFF
NA | TRBJ2-3 | TRBD2 | TRBV5-8 | TGTGCCAGCAGCCCCCGGGGGGCAGATACGCAGTATTTT | CASSPRGADTQYF
NA | TRBJ2-5 | TRBD1 | TRBV10-2 | TGCGCCAGCAGTGTCGGGGACAGGGAAGTGAACTTC | CASSVGDREVNF
NA | TRBJ1-6 | NA | TRBV30 | TGTGCCTTAAGTTGGACTCCTTCACCCCTCCACTTT | CALSWTPSPLHF
NA | TRBJ1-5 | TRBD1 | TRBV30 | TGTGCCTGGAGTGCAAACAGGGGCGGCCAGCCCCAGCATTTT | CAWSANRGGQPQHF
NA | TRBJ1-6 | NA | TRBV2 | TGTGCCAGCAGTGAAAACGGGTTGGGTAATAATTCACCCCTCCACTTT | CASSENGLGNNSPLHF
NA | TRBJ2-1 | NA | TRBV6-6 | TGTGCCAGCAGTTATGAGCGCAATGAGCAGTTCTTC | CASSYERNEQFF
NA | TRBJ1-1 | NA | TRBV12-3/TRBV12-4 | TGTGCCAGCAGTTTCGGGAGGAACACTGAAGCTTTCTTT | CASSFGRNTEAFF
NA | TRBJ1-1 | NA | TRBV3-1/TRBV3-2 | TGTGCCAGCAGCCAAGAGGGGGGGCCCACTGAAGCTTTCTTT | CASSQEGGPTEAFF
NA | TRBJ2-7 | TRBD2 | TRBV6-1 | TGTGCCAGCAGATGGACTAGCGGGAACTCCTACGAGCAGTACTTC | CASRWTSGNSYEQYF
NA | TRBJ2-5 | NA | TRBV5-1 | TGCGCCAGCAGCTTCCACAGGGTTGGAGGAGAGACCCAGTACTTC | CASSFHRVGGETQYF
NA | TRBJ2-1 | NA | TRBV19 | TGTGCCAGTAGTATCTTAAACAATGAGCAGTTCTTC | CASSILNNEQFF
once | TRBJ2-7 | TRBD2 | TRBV7-2 | TGTGCCAGCAGTTTTGACCCGGGACTAGCGGGAGCCCACGAGCAGTACTTC | CASSFDPGLAGAHEQYF
few | TRBJ1-1 | NA | TRBV28 | TGTGCCAGCAGCACCGGACAAGTGGCTTTCTTT | CASSTGQVAFF
NA | TRBJ2-7 | TRBD2 | TRBV6-7 | TGTGCCAGCAGCGCGTTGGGACTAGCGGCCTCCTACGAGCAGTACTTC | CASSALGLAASYEQYF
NA | TRBJ1-2 | NA | TRBV12-3/TRBV12-4 | TGTGCCAGCAGTTTCGAGGAGGGGTTTAGCACCTTC | CASSFEEGFSTF
NA | TRBJ2-7 | TRBD1 | TRBV7-3 | TGTGCCAGCAGCTGGGACAGGGGATACGAGCAGTACTTC | CASSWDRGYEQYF
few | TRBJ2-1 | TRBD2 | TRBV2 | TGTGCCAGCAGTGAACTAGCGGGACGGGGCTTCGCTCCGCAGTTCTTC | CASSELAGRGFAPQFF
NA | TRBJ1-5 | TRBD1 | TRBV18 | TGTGCCAGCTCGCCGGGACAGGGGGCTGGTCAGCCCCAGCATTTT | CASSPGQGAGQPQHF